A selection of T cell receptor beta chains follows, all from one sample in a study of CD8+ T cells in alopecia areata. The method was immunoSEQ multiplex PCR; TCRdb's version includes in-frame clones alone and lacks a portion of them. Among 55,000 to 65,000 clones listed, 44% were seen once. The sample comprised NKG2D-low CD8+ T cells sorted from blood. The source is a human donor with alopecia areata. Each CDR3 is given without its conserved first and last residue. Fields, in order: J gene, V gene, clone size, CDR3 protein. A row's size may be missing; if present it is once, few, many or a size class.

>TRBJ2-7|TRBV19|-
ASRAAVGGESY
>TRBJ2-4|TRBV7-2|-
ASSLGQGVKNIQY
>TRBJ2-6|TRBV14|-
ASSGRPSSSGANVLT
>TRBJ1-1|TRBV5-4|-
ASSHGRAEAF
>TRBJ2-5|TRBV28|few
ASSSGGRQETQY
>TRBJ2-3|TRBV4-3|-
ASSQATGTHTDTQY
>TRBJ1-1|TRBV7-2|-
ASSLRGQRGTEAF
>TRBJ2-1|TRBV27|-
ASNLRTGKSYNEQF
>TRBJ2-2|TRBV6-4|-
ASSPGRLINTGELF
>TRBJ2-7|TRBV19|-
ASSPGTSYEQY
>TRBJ2-7|TRBV20-1|-
SAGRGEQY
>TRBJ2-1|TRBV29-1|-
SVEGPPGSFYNEQF
>TRBJ2-1|TRBV29-1|-
SVEGWARSSYNEQF
>TRBJ1-1|TRBV10-3|-
AISEGGEAF
>TRBJ1-2|TRBV5-6|-
ASSLGTGYGYT
>TRBJ2-3|TRBV11-2|-
ASSDRTRTDTQY
>TRBJ2-7|TRBV29-1|few
SVEGRNLDRGVPEQY
>TRBJ2-7|TRBV11-2|-
ASSLGPGGYEQY
>TRBJ1-2|TRBV29-1|-
SAEFRYGYT
>TRBJ2-7|TRBV4-1|few
ASSQEVAYEQY
>TRBJ2-7|TRBV29-1|-
SLVRTDDTYEQY
>TRBJ2-5|TRBV4-1|-
ASSQELAGGGETQY
>TRBJ2-3|TRBV29-1|few
STHGAGGHDTQY
>TRBJ2-7|TRBV7-2|few
ASSSYLPEDRNYEQY
>TRBJ2-7|TRBV29-1|few
SVSGTAELLYEQY
>TRBJ2-7|TRBV7-9|-
ASSLSLAYEQY
>TRBJ2-4|TRBV6-5|-
ASSSGQGRNIQY
>TRBJ2-7|TRBV27|-
ASSLSRGSYEQY
>TRBJ2-7|TRBV11-2|-
ASSLGGVPYEQY
>TRBJ1-1|TRBV14|-
ASSLRTGHTEAF
>TRBJ2-2|TRBV7-9|few
ASSRGTTGELF